This TCR beta chain came from a study of T-cell reconstitution after alpha-beta-depleted transplantation in children. This clonotype was seen repeatedly, ten times or more. Its cognate antigen is unknown. Germline V gene lookup returns CDR1 SGHRS and CDR2 YFSETQ. Trimming pared 1 base from V and 2 bases from J, leaving 6 bases between. The CDR3 is 13 residues long. Using unique molecular identifiers, the investigators prepared the TCRbeta library. One entry per CDR3 protein results from TCRdb running MiXCR on the PCR reads. The profile shows about 300,000 distinct CDR3 sequences, almost 8% of them singletons. Findings of the study overall: Expanded graft clones, several hundred of them, were reportedly the source of alpha-beta T cells about two months after transplant. Fresh T-cell production supplied most of the T-cell counts and diversity seen one year after transplant. After transplant, high TCRbeta diversity at day 60 in some patients arose from surviving recipient T cells and thymic progenitors.

This sample comprised peripheral blood, obtained 360 days after TCRalphabeta/CD19-depleted stem cell transplant. This chain joins TRBV5-1 and TRBJ1-2; D remains unclear. The TCR was taken from a female patient aged 2-15 years who had a stem cell transplant for Fanconi anemia, so the T cells may come from the graft donor. The CDR3 nucleotides are TGCGCCAGCAGCTTGACAGTGAACTATGGCTACACCTTC. Amino acid sequence: CASSLTVNYGYTF.